This T cell receptor (beta chain) derives from a study of radiotherapy plus CTLA-4 blockade in lung cancer. People whose metastatic non-small-cell lung cancer was chemo-refractory got focal radiation along with CTLA-4 blockade by ipilimumab. Regarding the study as a whole: Researchers report tumor-derived TCR clones expanding in blood after radiotherapy plus ipilimumab.

A word on this clone: Antigen specificity is unknown.

Germline V gene sequence: CDR1 SNHLY, CDR2 FYNNEI. The CDR3 contains 16 residues. V gave up 6 bases and J gave up 7 bases, with 21 bases separating them. The table came from immunoSEQ multiplex PCR; TCRdb's copy has only in-frame clones and leaves some out. The repertoire holds approximately 100,000 clones, with 80% to 85% as singletons. This TCR derives from a human donor with non-small cell lung cancer who had a partial response to radiotherapy plus ipilimumab. Sequences were derived from peripheral blood, sampled from a patient treated with radiotherapy plus ipilimumab. This chain joins TRBV2 and TRBJ1-4; tentatively, D is TRBD1 (5 bases). CDR3 loop: CASSLKNGGFREKLFF. As DNA, the CDR3 is TGTGCCAGCAGCCTAAAAAATGGGGGGTTTCGTGAAAAACTGTTTTTT. The full variable domain, its missing parts supplied by reference TRBV2 and TRBJ1-4, is EPEVTQTPSHQVTQMGQEVILRCVPISNHLYFYWYRQILGQKVEFLVSFYNNEISEKSEIFDDQFSVERPDGSNFTLKIRSTKLEDSAMYFCASSLKNGGFREKLFFGSGTQLSVL.